The T cell receptor (beta chain) under discussion was sequenced for a study of T cell repertoires in cytomegalovirus infection. Study findings and constraints: HLA-C-restricted CMV clonotypes gave the most frequent clonotype in two of eight donors.

CDR1 and CDR2 from the germline V gene are SGHTA and FQGNSA. This CDR3 is built from 15 residues. V shed 5 bases and J 8 bases; nucleotides not matched to a gene: 13. Relative to its sample, this clonotype is medium-sized (0.01 to 0.1%). Antigen unknown. TCRdb ran MiXCR on the reads and lists one entry per CDR3 protein. The sample yields 150,000 to 200,000 distinct CDR3 sequences, over 25% seen once. Material: PBMCs. V gene TRBV7-2 combines with J gene TRBJ1-2; 8 bases fit TRBD1. The receptor was derived from a human donor in good health (CMV status not recorded). Some clones in this sample may be carry-over from other donors' samples. CDR3 residues: CASSPSRQGREGYTF. CDR3 in DNA: TGTGCCAGCAGCCCAAGTAGACAGGGGAGAGAAGGCTACACCTTC.